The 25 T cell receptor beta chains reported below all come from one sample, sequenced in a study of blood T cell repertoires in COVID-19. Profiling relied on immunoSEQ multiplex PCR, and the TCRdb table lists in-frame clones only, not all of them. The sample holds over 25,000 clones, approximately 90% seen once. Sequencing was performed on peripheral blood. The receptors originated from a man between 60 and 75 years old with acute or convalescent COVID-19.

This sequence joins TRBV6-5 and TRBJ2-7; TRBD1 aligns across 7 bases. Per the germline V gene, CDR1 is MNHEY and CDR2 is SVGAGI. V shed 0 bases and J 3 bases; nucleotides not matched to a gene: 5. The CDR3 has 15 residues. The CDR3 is CASSYSNRGDYEQYF. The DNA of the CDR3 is TGTGCCAGCAGTTACTCCAACAGGGGCGACTACGAGCAGTACTTC.

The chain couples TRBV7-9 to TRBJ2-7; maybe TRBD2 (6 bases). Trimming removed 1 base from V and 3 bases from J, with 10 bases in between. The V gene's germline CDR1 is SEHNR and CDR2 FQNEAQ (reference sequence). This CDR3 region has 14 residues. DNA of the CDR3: TGTGCCAGCAGCTTAGTAAATAGCGGCTACGAGCAGTACTTC. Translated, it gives CASSLVNSGYEQYF.

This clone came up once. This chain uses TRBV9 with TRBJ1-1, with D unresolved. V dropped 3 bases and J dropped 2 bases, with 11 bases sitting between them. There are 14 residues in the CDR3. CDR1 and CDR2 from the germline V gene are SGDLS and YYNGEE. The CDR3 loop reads CASSARQDNTEAFF. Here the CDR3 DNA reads TGTGCCAGCAGCGCGAGACAAGACAACACTGAAGCTTTCTTT.

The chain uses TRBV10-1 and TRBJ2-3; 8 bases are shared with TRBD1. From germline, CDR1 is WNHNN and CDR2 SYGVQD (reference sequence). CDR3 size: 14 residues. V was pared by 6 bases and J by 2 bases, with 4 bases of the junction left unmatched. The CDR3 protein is CASSLTGDTDTQYF. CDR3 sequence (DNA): TGCGCCAGCAGCTTGACAGGGGACACAGATACGCAGTATTTT.

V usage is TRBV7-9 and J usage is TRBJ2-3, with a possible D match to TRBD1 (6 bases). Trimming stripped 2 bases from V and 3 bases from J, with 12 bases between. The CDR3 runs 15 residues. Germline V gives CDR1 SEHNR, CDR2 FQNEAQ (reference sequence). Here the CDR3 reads CASSLMDSKTDTQYF. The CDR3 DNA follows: TGTGCCAGCAGCTTAATGGACAGTAAGACAGATACGCAGTATTTT.

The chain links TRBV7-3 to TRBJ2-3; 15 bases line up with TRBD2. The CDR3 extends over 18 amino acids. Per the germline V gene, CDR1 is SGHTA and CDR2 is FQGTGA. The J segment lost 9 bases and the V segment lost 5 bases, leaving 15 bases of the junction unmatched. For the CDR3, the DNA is TGTGCCAGCAGCCTGGGACTAGCGGGAGGCGGCACCCCAAGCACGCAGTATTTT. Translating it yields CASSLGLAGGGTPSTQYF.

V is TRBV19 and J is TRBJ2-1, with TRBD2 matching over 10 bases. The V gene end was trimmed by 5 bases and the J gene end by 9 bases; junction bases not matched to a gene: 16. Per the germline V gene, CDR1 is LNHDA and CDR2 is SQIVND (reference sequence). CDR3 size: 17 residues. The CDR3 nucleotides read TGTGCCAGTAGTGGGGCTAGCGGGAGCCCCCTTACATCTGAGCAGTTCTTC. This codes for CASSGASGSPLTSEQFF.

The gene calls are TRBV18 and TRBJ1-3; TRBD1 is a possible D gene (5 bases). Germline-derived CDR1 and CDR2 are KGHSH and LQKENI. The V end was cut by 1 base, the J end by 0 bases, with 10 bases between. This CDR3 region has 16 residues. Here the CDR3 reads CASSPLGGSSGNTIYF. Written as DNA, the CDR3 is TGTGCCAGCTCACCACTGGGGGGATCCTCTGGAAACACCATATATTTT.

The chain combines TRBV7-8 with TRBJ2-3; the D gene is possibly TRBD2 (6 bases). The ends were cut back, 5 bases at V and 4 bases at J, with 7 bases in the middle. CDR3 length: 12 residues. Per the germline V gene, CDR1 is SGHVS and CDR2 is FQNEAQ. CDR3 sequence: CASSPSADTQYF. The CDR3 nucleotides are TGTGCCAGCAGCCCTAGCGCAGATACGCAGTATTTT.

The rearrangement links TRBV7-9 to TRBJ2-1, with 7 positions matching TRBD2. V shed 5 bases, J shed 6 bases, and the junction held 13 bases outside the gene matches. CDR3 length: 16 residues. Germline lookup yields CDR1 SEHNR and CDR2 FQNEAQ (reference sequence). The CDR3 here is CASSPPTSARVNEQFF. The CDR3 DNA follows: TGTGCCAGCAGCCCACCCACTAGCGCCCGAGTCAATGAGCAGTTCTTC.

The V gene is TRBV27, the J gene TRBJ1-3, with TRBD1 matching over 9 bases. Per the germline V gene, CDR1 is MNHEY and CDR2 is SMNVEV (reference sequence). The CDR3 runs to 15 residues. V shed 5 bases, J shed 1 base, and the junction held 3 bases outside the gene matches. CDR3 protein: CASSRDRVSGNTIYF. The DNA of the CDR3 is TGTGCCAGCAGTCGGGACAGGGTGTCTGGAAACACCATATATTTT.

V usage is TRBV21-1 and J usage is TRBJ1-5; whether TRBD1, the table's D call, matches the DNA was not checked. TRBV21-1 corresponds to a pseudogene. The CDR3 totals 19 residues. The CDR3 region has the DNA TGTGCCAGCAGCAAAGCTCAGGGGGCTTCGGAGTCCCGGAATCAGCCCCAGCATTTT. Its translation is CASSKAQGASESRNQPQHF.

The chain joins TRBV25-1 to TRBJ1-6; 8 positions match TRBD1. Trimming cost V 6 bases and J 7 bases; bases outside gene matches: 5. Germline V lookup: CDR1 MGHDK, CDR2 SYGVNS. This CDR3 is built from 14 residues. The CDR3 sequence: CASSRQGWNSPLHF. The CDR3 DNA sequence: TGTGCCAGCAGCCGACAGGGGTGGAATTCACCCCTCCACTTT.

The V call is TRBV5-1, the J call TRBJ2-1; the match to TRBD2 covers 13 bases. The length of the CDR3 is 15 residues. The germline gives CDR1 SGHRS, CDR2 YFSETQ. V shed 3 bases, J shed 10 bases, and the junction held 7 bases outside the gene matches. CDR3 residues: CASSSSGTSGEEQFF. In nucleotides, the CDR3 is TGCGCCAGCAGCTCCTCCGGGACTAGCGGGGAAGAGCAGTTCTTC.

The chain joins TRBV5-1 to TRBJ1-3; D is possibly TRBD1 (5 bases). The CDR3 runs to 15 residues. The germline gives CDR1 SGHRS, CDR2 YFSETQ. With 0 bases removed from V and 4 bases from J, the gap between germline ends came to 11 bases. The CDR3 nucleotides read TGCGCCAGCAGCTTGGACGCCAGGGCAGGAAACACCATATATTTT. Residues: CASSLDARAGNTIYF.

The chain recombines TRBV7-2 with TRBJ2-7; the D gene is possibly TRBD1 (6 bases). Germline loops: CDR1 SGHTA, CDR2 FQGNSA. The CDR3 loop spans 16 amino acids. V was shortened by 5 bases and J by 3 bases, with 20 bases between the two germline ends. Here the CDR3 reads CASSLGGGGVGYEQYF. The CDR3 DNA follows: TGTGCCAGCAGCCTCGGCGGTGGGGGCGTTGGCTACGAGCAGTACTTC.

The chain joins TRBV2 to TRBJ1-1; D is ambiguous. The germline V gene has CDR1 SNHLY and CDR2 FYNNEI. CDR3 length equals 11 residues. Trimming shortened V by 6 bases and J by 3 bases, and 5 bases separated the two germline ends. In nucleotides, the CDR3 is TGTGCCAGCAGCCCTGACACTGAAGCTTTCTTT. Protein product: CASSPDTEAFF. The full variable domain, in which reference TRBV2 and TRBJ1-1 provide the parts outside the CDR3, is EPEVTQTPSHQVTQMGQEVILRCVPISNHLYFYWYRQILGQKVEFLVSFYNNEISEKSEIFDDQFSVERPDGSNFTLKIRSTKLEDSAMYFCASSPDTEAFFGQGTRLTVV.

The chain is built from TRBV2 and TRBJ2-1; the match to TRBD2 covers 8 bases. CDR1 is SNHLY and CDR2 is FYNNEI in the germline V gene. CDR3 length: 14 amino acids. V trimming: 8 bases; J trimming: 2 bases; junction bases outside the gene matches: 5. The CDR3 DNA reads TGTGCCAGCGGAGCGGGGGCTACCTACAATGAGCAGTTCTTC. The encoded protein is CASGAGATYNEQFF.

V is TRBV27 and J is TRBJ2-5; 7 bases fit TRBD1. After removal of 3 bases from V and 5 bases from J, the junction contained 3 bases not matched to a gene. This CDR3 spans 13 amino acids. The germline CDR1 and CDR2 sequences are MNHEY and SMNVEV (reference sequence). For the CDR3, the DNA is TGTGCCAGCAGTTTGACAGGGCGGGAGACCCAGTACTTC. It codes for CASSLTGRETQYF.

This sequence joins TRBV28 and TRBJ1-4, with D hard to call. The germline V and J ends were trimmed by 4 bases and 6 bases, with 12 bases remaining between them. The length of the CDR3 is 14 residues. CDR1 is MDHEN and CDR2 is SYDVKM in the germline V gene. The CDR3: CASSSSGEDEKLFF. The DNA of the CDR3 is TGTGCCAGCAGTTCCTCCGGGGAGGATGAAAAACTGTTTTTT.

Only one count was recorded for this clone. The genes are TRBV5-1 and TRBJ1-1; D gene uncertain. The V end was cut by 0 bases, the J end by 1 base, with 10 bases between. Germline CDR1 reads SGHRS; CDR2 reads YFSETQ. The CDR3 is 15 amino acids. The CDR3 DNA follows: TGCGCCAGCAGCTTGGGTGGCGGGTCGAACACTGAAGCTTTCTTT. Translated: CASSLGGGSNTEAFF.

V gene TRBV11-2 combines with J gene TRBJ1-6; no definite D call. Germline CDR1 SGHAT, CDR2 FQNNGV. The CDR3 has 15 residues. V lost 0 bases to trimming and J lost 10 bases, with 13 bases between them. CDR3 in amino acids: CASSLDHGARSPLHF. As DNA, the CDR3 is TGTGCCAGCAGCTTAGACCACGGAGCTAGGTCACCCCTCCACTTT.

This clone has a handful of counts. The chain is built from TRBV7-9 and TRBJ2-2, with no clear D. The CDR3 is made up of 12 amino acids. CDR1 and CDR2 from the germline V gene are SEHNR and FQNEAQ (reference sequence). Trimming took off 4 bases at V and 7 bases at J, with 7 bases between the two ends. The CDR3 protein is CASSSSSGELFF. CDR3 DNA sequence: TGTGCCAGCAGCTCCTCCAGCGGGGAGCTGTTTTTT. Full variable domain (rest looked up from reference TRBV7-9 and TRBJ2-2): DTGVSQNPRHKITKRGQNVTFRCDPISEHNRLYWYRQTLGQGPEFLTYFQNEAQLEKSRLLSDRFSAERPKGSFSTLEIQRTEQGDSAMYLCASSSSSGELFFGEGSRLTVL.

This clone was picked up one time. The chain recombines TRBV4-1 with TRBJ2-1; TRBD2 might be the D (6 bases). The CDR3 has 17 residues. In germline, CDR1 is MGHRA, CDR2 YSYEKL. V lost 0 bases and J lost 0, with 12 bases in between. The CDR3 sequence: CASSQDWGVLSYNEQFF. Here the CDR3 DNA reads TGCGCCAGCAGCCAAGATTGGGGGGTACTCTCCTACAATGAGCAGTTCTTC.

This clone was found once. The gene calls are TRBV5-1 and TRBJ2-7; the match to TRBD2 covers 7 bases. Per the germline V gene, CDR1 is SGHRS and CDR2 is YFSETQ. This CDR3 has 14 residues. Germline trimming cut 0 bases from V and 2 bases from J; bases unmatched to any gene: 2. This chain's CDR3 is CASSLASGAYEQYF. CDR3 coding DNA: TGCGCCAGCAGCTTGGCTAGCGGAGCCTACGAGCAGTACTTC.